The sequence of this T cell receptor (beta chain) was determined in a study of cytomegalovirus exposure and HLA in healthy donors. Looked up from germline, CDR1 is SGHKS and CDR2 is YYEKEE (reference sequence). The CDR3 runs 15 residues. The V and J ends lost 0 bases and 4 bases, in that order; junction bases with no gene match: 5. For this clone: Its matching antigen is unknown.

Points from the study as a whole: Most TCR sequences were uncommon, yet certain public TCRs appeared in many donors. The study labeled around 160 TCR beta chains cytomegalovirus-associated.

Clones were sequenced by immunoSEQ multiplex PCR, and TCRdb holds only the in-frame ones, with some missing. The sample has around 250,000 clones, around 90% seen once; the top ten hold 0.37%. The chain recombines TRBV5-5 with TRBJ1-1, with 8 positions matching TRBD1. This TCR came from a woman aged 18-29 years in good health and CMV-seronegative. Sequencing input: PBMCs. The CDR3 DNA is TGTGCCAGCAGCTTGGCGACAGACAGGGGCACTGAAGCTTTCTTT. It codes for CASSLATDRGTEAFF.